What follows are 20 T cell receptor beta chains derived from one specimen sequenced in a study of shared clonotypes between healthy human individuals. Clones were read by immunoSEQ multiplex PCR, and TCRdb kept only the in-frame ones, dropping some. The table lists over a million clones, 65% to 80% of them singletons. The sample was memory CD4+ T cells sorted from blood. Noted subset: CD45RA-negative fraction. All receptors derive from a man aged 18 to 29 in good health.

The chain carries TRBV5-1 and TRBJ2-2, with 10 bases that match TRBD1. V was pared by 7 bases and J by 7 bases, with 13 bases of the junction left unmatched. Germline CDR1 SGHRS, CDR2 YFSETQ. This CDR3 region has 16 residues. The CDR3 loop reads CASRLTGQGLSGELFF. In DNA, the CDR3 is TGCGCCAGCCGCCTGACGGGACAGGGGCTTAGCGGGGAGCTGTTTTTT.

The chain joins TRBV5-8 to TRBJ2-3, with TRBD2 matching 9 bases. This CDR3 spans 17 amino acids. CDR1 is SGHTS, CDR2 YDEGEE, per germline. Unmatched junction bases numbered 13, after V lost 4 bases and J lost 4 bases. Here the CDR3 DNA reads TGTGCCAGCAGCCCGGGGACTAGCCTCTGGAGGGCAGATACGCAGTATTTT. Amino acids: CASSPGTSLWRADTQYF.

This chain joins TRBV7-2 and TRBJ2-4, with D unresolved. This CDR3 is built from 17 residues. Deletions cut 1 base from V and 1 base from J, with 14 bases between. CDR1 is SGHTA, CDR2 FQGNSA, per germline. In DNA, the CDR3 is TGTGCCAGCAGCTTAGGTTCTGGGCCCCCGGCCAAAAACATTCAGTACTTC. Translating it yields CASSLGSGPPAKNIQYF.

On this clone itself: Just one base apart from a much larger clone, this may be a read error. The chain combines TRBV20-1 with TRBJ1-2; D is undetermined. CDR3 length: 11 amino acids. Germline V gene lookup returns CDR1 DFQATT and CDR2 SNEGSKA (reference sequence). V lost 0 bases and J lost 10, with 9 bases in between. The CDR3 DNA follows: TGCAGTGCTAGAGAAAGGGTCGACTACACCTTC. Residues: CSARERVDYTF.

The table lists this clone with a count of one. V gene TRBV4-3 combines with J gene TRBJ2-1, with 8 bases fitting TRBD2. This CDR3 has 17 residues. Germline-derived CDR1 and CDR2 are LGHNA and YSLEER. V lost 1 base and J lost 4; bases outside the gene matches: 9. This chain's CDR3 is CASSQAYGLAGYNEQFF. CDR3 nucleotides: TGCGCCAGCAGCCAAGCTTACGGGCTAGCGGGTTACAATGAGCAGTTCTTC.

The chain has TRBV28 and TRBJ1-6; D is undetermined. CDR1 and CDR2 from the germline V gene are MDHEN and SYDVKM. The CDR3 has 16 residues. The V end was cut by 5 bases, the J end by 0 bases, with 11 bases between. CDR3 amino acids: CASSIAGSSYNSPLHF. In DNA form, the CDR3 reads TGTGCCAGCAGTATCGCAGGCAGCTCCTATAATTCACCCCTCCACTTT.

This chain joins TRBV29-1 and TRBJ1-1; a weak D match, TRBD1 (5 bases). The CDR3 is 12 amino acids. V was pared by 4 bases and J by 4 bases, with 10 bases between. Germline-derived CDR1 and CDR2 are SQVTM and ANQGSEA. The CDR3 DNA sequence: TGCAGCGTTGGGCAGGGAGTCACTGAAGCTTTCTTT. Its translation is CSVGQGVTEAFF.

In the case of this clone: The sample holds other DNA sequences that translate to the same CDR3. This chain joins TRBV10-3 and TRBJ1-2, with no clear D. Germline V gene lookup returns CDR1 ENHRY and CDR2 SYGVKD. The CDR3 is 12 residues long. Trimming cost V 0 bases and J 8 bases, with 7 bases left between them. CDR3 coding DNA: TGTGCCATCAGTGAGTCTGATGGAGGCTACACCTTC. Its translation: CAISESDGGYTF.

This clone was detected ten times or more. The J gene is TRBJ1-4, the V gene TRBV19, with D perhaps matching TRBD1 (6 bases). This CDR3 is built from 15 residues. Germline loops: CDR1 LNHDA, CDR2 SQIVND (reference sequence). V was trimmed by 7 bases and J by 7 bases, leaving 19 bases between them. CDR3 coding DNA: TGTGCCAGTAAACCTCCGCATAAGGGGGGTGAAAAACTGTTTTTT. It translates to CASKPPHKGGEKLFF.

V is TRBV11-1 and J is TRBJ2-3, with 8 bases identical to TRBD2. J was trimmed by 4 bases and V by 1 base; bases with no gene match: 10. Per the germline V gene, CDR1 is SGHAT and CDR2 is FQDESV (reference sequence). The CDR3 contains 17 residues. CDR3 nucleotides: TGTGCCAGCAGCTTAGATGGGGCGGGGGGCAACTCAGATACGCAGTATTTT. Translating gives CASSLDGAGGNSDTQYF. Filled out from reference TRBV11-1 and TRBJ2-3, the complete variable domain reads EAEVAQSPRYKITEKSQAVAFWCDPISGHATLYWYRQILGQGPELLVQFQDESVVDDSQLPKDRFSAERLKGVDSTLKIQPAELGDSAMYLCASSLDGAGGNSDTQYFGPGTRLTVL.

Of note for this clone: A far larger clone differs by one base, so this is likely a read error. This CDR3 is also generated by other DNA sequences in the sample. This rearrangement joins TRBV7-2 to TRBJ1-2; 8 nucleotides line up with TRBD1. CDR3 length equals 13 residues. Germline V CDR1 and CDR2: SGHTA, FQGNSA. V gave up 1 base and J gave up 5 bases; unmatched junction bases: 0. DNA of the CDR3: TGTGCCAGCAGCTTAGGACAGGGGTATGGCTACACCTTC. Protein product: CASSLGQGYGYTF.

The chain employs TRBV18 and TRBJ2-5; D remains ambiguous. CDR1 is KGHSH and CDR2 is LQKENI in the germline V gene. This CDR3 has 13 amino acids. V was clipped by 5 bases and J by 1 base, with 8 bases between them. The CDR3 region is CASSMGSQETQYF. CDR3 nucleotide sequence: TGTGCCAGCTCAATGGGTTCCCAAGAGACCCAGTACTTC.

V usage is TRBV2 and J usage is TRBJ1-2; D is possibly TRBD1 (5 bases). The length of the CDR3 is 14 residues. The V end was cut by 1 base, the J end by 0 bases, with 6 bases between. CDR1 and CDR2 (germline): SNHLY, FYNNEI. This CDR3 reads CASSEGGANYGYTF. For the CDR3, the DNA is TGTGCCAGCAGTGAAGGGGGGGCTAACTATGGCTACACCTTC.

This chain connects TRBV10-3 to TRBJ2-1, with 7 bases lining up with TRBD2. Germline assignment: CDR1 ENHRY and CDR2 SYGVKD. With 0 bases clipped from V and 7 bases from J, the junction kept 6 bases outside the gene matches. The length of the CDR3 is 15 residues. CDR3 DNA: TGTGCCATCAGTGAGTCTGAGCTAGCGGCGAATGAGCAGTTCTTC. Protein product: CAISESELAANEQFF.

The chain has TRBV5-1 and TRBJ2-3; tentative D call: TRBD2 (6 bases). The length of the CDR3 is 15 residues. Trimming stripped 4 bases from V and 0 bases from J, with 12 bases between. Germline CDR1 SGHRS, CDR2 YFSETQ. The CDR3 DNA sequence: TGCGCCAGCAGCCGCCCTCGGGGGAGCACAGATACGCAGTATTTT. Its translation is CASSRPRGSTDTQYF.

The J gene is TRBJ1-3, the V gene TRBV5-1; weak D call: TRBD1 (5 bases). Germline lookup yields CDR1 SGHRS and CDR2 YFSETQ. The CDR3 length is 15 residues. V was pared by 0 bases and J by 0 bases, with 7 bases between. CDR3 amino acids: CASSLEGFSGNTIYF. DNA of the CDR3: TGCGCCAGCAGCTTGGAGGGGTTCTCTGGAAACACCATATATTTT.

Points on this clone: In the same sample, other DNA sequences code for this CDR3. The chain uses TRBV7-2 and TRBJ2-7; D remains ambiguous. Trimming left V 5 bases short and J 1 base short, with 3 bases between. Germline V gene sequence: CDR1 SGHTA, CDR2 FQGNSA. The CDR3 is 11 amino acids. In DNA form, the CDR3 reads TGTGCCAGCAGCCGTTCCTACGAGCAGTACTTC. Protein: CASSRSYEQYF.

The sample holds one count of this clone. The chain carries TRBV11-3 and TRBJ2-7; 9 nucleotides match TRBD1. Germline V gene lookup returns CDR1 SGHNT and CDR2 YENEEA. V shed 4 bases, J shed 6 bases, and the junction held 10 bases outside the gene matches. The CDR3 has 15 residues. CDR3 sequence reads: CASSCPRDRVPEQYF. The CDR3 nucleotides read TGTGCCAGCAGCTGCCCCCGGGACAGGGTTCCCGAGCAGTACTTC.

This clone has just a few counts. The chain employs TRBV7-9 and TRBJ1-3; TRBD1 aligns across 7 bases. Germline-derived CDR1 and CDR2 are SEHNR and FQNEAQ (reference sequence). The CDR3 totals 13 residues. The J segment lost 4 bases and the V segment lost 5 bases, leaving 2 bases of the junction unmatched. In DNA form, the CDR3 reads TGTGCCAGCAGCGTGACAGGGGGAAACACCATATATTTT. It translates to CASSVTGGNTIYF.

The J gene is TRBJ1-2, the V gene TRBV6-1, with D maybe TRBD1 (6 bases). Trimming removed 5 bases from V and 0 bases from J, with 10 bases in between. The CDR3 spans 14 residues. Germline V gene lookup returns CDR1 MNHNS and CDR2 SASEGT. The CDR3 reads CASSPTGTNYGYTF. The CDR3, as DNA: TGTGCCAGCAGTCCGACAGGCACTAACTATGGCTACACCTTC.